This is a list of T cell receptor beta chains from one sample in a study of blood T cells in healthy people across ages. TCRdb re-analysed the 5' RACE reads in MiXCR, keeping a single row per CDR3 protein. In the table there are around 1,500,000 distinct CDR3 sequences, roughly 30% of which are singletons. The sample was blood. The source of these receptors is a woman aged 25 to 39 in good health. The CDR3 runs from the conserved cysteine through the conserved F or W. The D gene is left open where the match is weak. Expanded clones are given a class, and other clones once, few, many or no size at all.

d_gene: .; abundance: .; v_gene: TRBV20-1; len: 13; j_gene: TRBJ2-7; CDR3aa: CSAKRDKFYEQYF; CDR3nt: TGCAGTGCTAAACGGGACAAATTCTACGAGCAGTACTTC
d_gene: .; abundance: many; v_gene: TRBV2; len: 15; j_gene: TRBJ2-6; CDR3aa: CASSSPNTGANVLTF; CDR3nt: TGTGCCAGCAGTTCCCCAAATACCGGGGCCAACGTCCTGACTTTC
d_gene: .; abundance: .; v_gene: TRBV6-2/TRBV6-3; len: 14; j_gene: TRBJ1-2; CDR3aa: CASTLDRPNYGYTF; CDR3nt: TGTGCCAGCACATTGGACAGACCCAACTATGGCTACACCTTC
d_gene: TRBD1; abundance: few; v_gene: TRBV7-7; len: 15; j_gene: TRBJ2-5; CDR3aa: CASSLEDRGRETQYF; CDR3nt: TGTGCCAGCAGCTTAGAGGACAGGGGTCGGGAGACCCAGTACTTC
d_gene: .; abundance: few; v_gene: TRBV9; len: 16; j_gene: TRBJ1-3; CDR3aa: CASSVEGTSSGNTIYF; CDR3nt: TGTGCCAGCAGCGTAGAAGGCACCTCCTCTGGGAACACCATATATTTT
d_gene: .; abundance: .; v_gene: TRBV2; len: 14; j_gene: TRBJ2-7; CDR3aa: CASSESGSLYEQYF; CDR3nt: TGTGCCAGCAGTGAAAGTGGCAGCCTCTACGAGCAGTACTTC
d_gene: TRBD2; abundance: few; v_gene: TRBV18; len: 19; j_gene: TRBJ2-5; CDR3aa: CASSPSLASGGHRSETQYF; CDR3nt: TGTGCCAGCTCACCCAGTTTGGCTAGCGGGGGCCACCGATCGGAGACCCAGTACTTC
d_gene: .; abundance: .; v_gene: TRBV20-1; len: 15; j_gene: TRBJ2-1; CDR3aa: CSARSPRLGANEQFF; CDR3nt: TGCAGTGCTCGATCACCCAGACTCGGCGCTAATGAGCAGTTCTTC
d_gene: .; abundance: .; v_gene: TRBV28; len: 13; j_gene: TRBJ2-5; CDR3aa: CASSLGTPGAQYF; CDR3nt: TGTGCCAGCAGCCTCGGGACGCCCGGGGCCCAGTACTTC
d_gene: .; abundance: .; v_gene: TRBV7-3; len: 13; j_gene: TRBJ2-7; CDR3aa: CASSLTKGFEQYF; CDR3nt: TGTGCCAGCAGCTTAACGAAGGGATTCGAGCAGTACTTC
d_gene: TRBD1; abundance: many; v_gene: TRBV10-3; len: 14; j_gene: TRBJ2-7; CDR3aa: CAISQTGEVGEQYF; CDR3nt: TGTGCCATCAGCCAGACAGGGGAAGTTGGCGAGCAGTACTTC
d_gene: .; abundance: many; v_gene: TRBV6-2/TRBV6-3; len: 13; j_gene: TRBJ1-2; CDR3aa: CASSEGVGYGYTF; CDR3nt: TGTGCCAGCAGCGAGGGCGTTGGCTATGGCTACACCTTC
d_gene: .; abundance: .; v_gene: TRBV11-3; len: 15; j_gene: TRBJ1-2; CDR3aa: CASSPGAQGVDGHTF; CDR3nt: TGTGCCAGCAGCCCCGGGGCACAGGGTGTCGATGGCCACACCTTC
d_gene: TRBD2; abundance: .; v_gene: TRBV7-2; len: 15; j_gene: TRBJ2-1; CDR3aa: CASSLDSGRSNEQFF; CDR3nt: TGTGCCAGCAGCTTAGATAGCGGGAGGTCAAATGAGCAGTTCTTC
d_gene: TRBD2; abundance: many; v_gene: TRBV20-1; len: 14; j_gene: TRBJ2-7; CDR3aa: CSADSGRVDYEQYF; CDR3nt: TGCAGTGCTGATTCTGGGAGGGTGGACTACGAGCAGTACTTC
d_gene: TRBD1; abundance: few; v_gene: TRBV5-1; len: 14; j_gene: TRBJ2-7; CDR3aa: CASSGAGGYGEQYF; CDR3nt: TGCGCCAGCAGCGGGGCAGGGGGTTATGGCGAGCAGTACTTC
d_gene: TRBD1; abundance: .; v_gene: TRBV12-3/TRBV12-4; len: 17; j_gene: TRBJ1-1; CDR3aa: CASSLATGQGLVTAAFF; CDR3nt: TGTGCCAGCAGTTTAGCGACGGGACAGGGTTTAGTCACTGCAGCTTTCTTT
d_gene: .; abundance: few; v_gene: TRBV5-1; len: 16; j_gene: TRBJ2-5; CDR3aa: CASSTVRAGRGETQYF; CDR3nt: TGCGCCAGCAGCACCGTGAGAGCGGGGAGGGGGGAGACCCAGTACTTC
d_gene: TRBD1; abundance: .; v_gene: TRBV15; len: 14; j_gene: TRBJ1-2; CDR3aa: CATSTGQGSYGYTF; CDR3nt: TGTGCCACCAGCACCGGACAGGGGAGCTATGGCTACACCTTC
d_gene: TRBD1; abundance: .; v_gene: TRBV18; len: 14; j_gene: TRBJ1-2; CDR3aa: CASSPPGQTYGYTF; CDR3nt: TGTGCCAGCTCACCACCGGGACAGACCTATGGCTACACCTTC
d_gene: .; abundance: .; v_gene: TRBV18; len: 15; j_gene: TRBJ2-3; CDR3aa: CASSPAGPSGDTQYF; CDR3nt: TGTGCCAGCTCACCCGCGGGCCCCTCTGGGGATACGCAGTATTTT
d_gene: .; abundance: .; v_gene: TRBV10-3; len: 15; j_gene: TRBJ1-2; CDR3aa: CAISDPDRPVRGYTF; CDR3nt: TGTGCCATCAGTGACCCGGACCGGCCAGTTCGGGGCTACACCTTC
d_gene: TRBD2; abundance: few; v_gene: TRBV12-3/TRBV12-4; len: 13; j_gene: TRBJ2-7; CDR3aa: CASMSGRAYEQYF; CDR3nt: TGTGCCAGCATGAGCGGGAGGGCCTACGAGCAGTACTTC
d_gene: .; abundance: .; v_gene: TRBV7-2; len: 15; j_gene: TRBJ2-1; CDR3aa: CASSHSYGRPGEQFF; CDR3nt: TGTGCCAGCAGCCACTCATACGGGAGACCGGGAGAGCAGTTCTTC
d_gene: .; abundance: many; v_gene: TRBV9; len: 11; j_gene: TRBJ2-7; CDR3aa: CASRATYEQYF; CDR3nt: TGTGCCAGCAGGGCAACCTACGAGCAGTACTTC
d_gene: TRBD1; abundance: .; v_gene: TRBV7-3; len: 14; j_gene: TRBJ1-2; CDR3aa: CAGSPYGTGNGYTF; CDR3nt: TGTGCCGGCAGCCCATATGGGACAGGGAATGGCTACACCTTC
d_gene: .; abundance: few; v_gene: TRBV7-2; len: 14; j_gene: TRBJ2-1; CDR3aa: CASSLALRGNEQFF; CDR3nt: TGTGCCAGCAGCTTAGCGCTAAGGGGGAATGAGCAGTTCTTC
d_gene: TRBD2; abundance: few; v_gene: TRBV9; len: 12; j_gene: TRBJ2-2; CDR3aa: CASRREAGELFF; CDR3nt: TGTGCCAGCAGGCGGGAGGCGGGGGAGCTGTTTTTT
d_gene: .; abundance: .; v_gene: TRBV21-1; len: 15; j_gene: TRBJ2-7; CDR3aa: CASSKVQEISYEQYF; CDR3nt: TGTGCCAGCAGCAAAGTTCAGGAGATCTCCTACGAGCAGTACTTC
d_gene: TRBD2; abundance: .; v_gene: TRBV29-1; len: 15; j_gene: TRBJ2-1; CDR3aa: CSVESLAGEDNEQFF; CDR3nt: TGCAGCGTTGAAAGTCTAGCGGGGGAAGACAATGAGCAGTTCTTC
d_gene: TRBD1; abundance: many; v_gene: TRBV29-1; len: 16; j_gene: TRBJ2-7; CDR3aa: CSVEESSGQGSYEQYF; CDR3nt: TGCAGCGTTGAAGAGAGTTCTGGACAGGGGAGCTACGAGCAGTACTTC
d_gene: .; abundance: few; v_gene: TRBV29-1; len: 12; j_gene: TRBJ2-1; CDR3aa: CSDYRSWNEQFF; CDR3nt: TGCAGCGACTATAGGAGTTGGAATGAGCAGTTCTTC
d_gene: TRBD2; abundance: .; v_gene: TRBV5-1; len: 16; j_gene: TRBJ2-5; CDR3aa: CASSATGTSRWETQYF; CDR3nt: TGCGCCAGCAGCGCGACCGGGACTAGCCGATGGGAGACCCAGTACTTC